This T cell receptor beta chain was observed in a study of T cells in Graves' hyperthyroidism and ophthalmopathy. Points from the study as a whole: Peripheral blood also featured most of the thyroid clonotypes expanded above 0.001. Ophthalmopathy onset followed model prediction by a median roughly six months.

Using RNA transcripts as the source, TCR beta CDR3 regions were amplified. The HTBI primer set drove a first-round RT-PCR of the TCR CDR3. TCRdb itself ran the multiplex PCR reads through MiXCR, one entry per CDR3 protein. The sample shows approximately 700,000 distinct CDR3 sequences, just under 45% of them seen only once. The length of the CDR3 is 13 residues. V was cut by 3 bases and J by 6 bases, with 9 bases left in between. This clonotype has at least ten counts. Antigen specificity is unknown. Diagnostic assessment was based on clinical symptoms, serum thyroxine and TRAb, thyroid ultrasound and orbital computed tomography.

The source material was peripheral blood or thyroid tissue (not recorded which). The receptor was derived from an adult man with Graves' disease, either hyperthyroidism or ophthalmopathy (not recorded which). The chain employs TRBV12-3 or TRBV12-4 and TRBJ1-5; tentatively, D is TRBD1 (5 bases). Written as DNA, the CDR3 is TGTGCCAGCAGTTTCAGGGAGGGTCAGCCCCAGCATTTT. It translates to CASSFREGQPQHF.